These 32 T cell receptor beta chains share one sample of origin, sequenced in a study of T cell clonotyping in hematopoietic cell transplantation. Clones were sequenced by immunoSEQ multiplex PCR, and TCRdb holds only the in-frame ones, with some missing. The table has about 76,000 clones, 90% to 97% seen once. Time point noted: recipient sample about 28 days before transplant, after cytoreduction. Sequences were derived from peripheral blood mononuclear cells, sampled before stem cell transplant. The source is a woman aged 50 to 60 with acute myeloid leukemia. Some clones in this sample may be carry-over from other donors' samples.

This chain joins TRBV28 and TRBJ1-2, with 7 bases fitting TRBD1. Germline V CDR1 and CDR2: MDHEN, SYDVKM. This CDR3 has 14 residues. After removal of 5 bases from V and 13 bases from J, the junction contained 16 bases not matched to a gene. CDR3 in amino acids: CASSPSRDSPLLTF. For the CDR3, the DNA is TGTGCCAGCAGTCCTTCCCGGGACAGTCCCCTCCTCACCTTC.

The chain is built from TRBV7-8 and TRBJ2-5; 12 nucleotides agree with TRBD1. The CDR3 is made up of 15 amino acids. The germline gives CDR1 SGHVS, CDR2 FQNEAQ. J was trimmed by 4 bases and V by 4 bases; bases with no gene match: 4. CDR3 loop: CASSWAGQGAETQYF. The CDR3 bases are TGTGCCAGCAGCTGGGCGGGACAGGGGGCAGAGACCCAGTACTTC.

The V call is TRBV15, the J call TRBJ2-3, with 10 bases that match TRBD2. The V gene end was trimmed by 0 bases and the J gene end by 7 bases; junction bases not matched to a gene: 10. This CDR3 spans 17 amino acids. The germline CDR1 and CDR2 sequences are LNHNV and YYDKDF (reference sequence). CDR3 protein: CATSRDPTTSGWNTQYF. CDR3 nucleotide sequence: TGTGCCACCAGCAGAGATCCTACGACTAGCGGGTGGAATACGCAGTATTTT.

This rearrangement joins TRBV2 to TRBJ1-1, with 7 bases fitting TRBD1. V shed 8 bases, J shed 1 base, and the junction held 4 bases outside the gene matches. The CDR3 length is 13 residues. Germline CDR1 is SNHLY and CDR2 is FYNNEI. CDR3 nucleotides: TGTGCCAGCTACAGGGGTGGGAACACTGAAGCTTTCTTT. Residues: CASYRGGNTEAFF.

The V and J genes are TRBV6-5 and TRBJ2-2; D possibly corresponds to TRBD2 (5 bases). Germline V lookup: CDR1 MNHEY, CDR2 SVGAGI. V lost 0 bases and J lost 1, with 6 bases in between. The CDR3 length is 15 residues. CDR3 sequence reads: CASSYSTRNTGELFF. In nucleotides, the CDR3 is TGTGCCAGCAGTTACTCCACTAGGAACACCGGGGAGCTGTTTTTT.

The rearrangement links TRBV18 to TRBJ2-7; tentatively, D is TRBD1 or TRBD2 (5 bases each). Germline CDR1 is KGHSH and CDR2 is LQKENI. This CDR3 has 14 residues. Trimming removed 5 bases at V and 5 bases at J, with 16 bases between. The CDR3 DNA follows: TGTGCCAGCTCATCTCCGGGACCCGGCGACGAGCAGTACTTC. It codes for CASSSPGPGDEQYF.

The genes are TRBV2 and TRBJ1-2; 7 bases align to TRBD1. V gave up 5 bases and J gave up 7 bases; unmatched junction bases: 10. Germline V gene lookup returns CDR1 SNHLY and CDR2 FYNNEI. CDR3 size: 14 residues. The CDR3 region has the DNA TGTGCCAGCAGTACGCTAGACAGGGTAGGTGGCTACACCTTC. This encodes CASSTLDRVGGYTF.

V gene TRBV10-3 combines with J gene TRBJ1-1; no clear D gene. The germline V gene encodes CDR1 ENHRY and CDR2 SYGVKD. There are 12 residues in the CDR3. Trimming took off 6 bases at V and 10 bases at J, with 15 bases between the two ends. The CDR3 loop reads CAISEGSSRAFF. CDR3 in DNA: TGTGCCATCAGCGAAGGTAGCTCTCGAGCTTTCTTT.

This chain uses TRBV5-6 with TRBJ2-6; 8 bases line up with TRBD1. Germline V lookup: CDR1 SGHDT, CDR2 YYEEEE. The CDR3 length is 18 residues. The trim removed 2 bases at V and 3 bases at J, leaving 10 bases unmatched. CDR3 sequence (DNA): TGTGCCAGCAGCTTCTCCAGGGGGCTAGTGTATGGGGCCAACGTCCTGACTTTC. Residues: CASSFSRGLVYGANVLTF.

V and J are TRBV4-1 and TRBJ1-4; TRBD1 aligns across 11 bases. V shed 2 bases and J 7 bases; nucleotides not matched to a gene: 6. This CDR3 contains 16 residues. Per the germline V gene, CDR1 is MGHRA and CDR2 is YSYEKL. The CDR3, as DNA: TGCGCCAGCAGCCAAATACGGACAGGGGGCTCTGAAAAACTGTTTTTT. Translating it yields CASSQIRTGGSEKLFF.

This sequence joins TRBV29-1 and TRBJ2-5; 8 positions match TRBD1. This CDR3 region has 13 residues. Germline values: CDR1 SQVTM, CDR2 ANQGSEA. V was clipped by 4 bases and J by 3 bases; unmatched bases: 4. CDR3 protein: CSVVRTGKETQYF. CDR3 sequence (DNA): TGCAGCGTTGTCAGGACAGGGAAAGAGACCCAGTACTTC. The full variable domain, its missing parts supplied by reference TRBV29-1 and TRBJ2-5, is SAVISQKPSRDICQRGTSLTIQCQVDSQVTMMFWYRQQPGQSLTLIATANQGSEATYESGFVIDKFPISRPNLTFSTLTVSNMSPEDSSIYLCSVVRTGKETQYFGPGTRLLVL.

The V call is TRBV11-2, the J call TRBJ1-1, with D perhaps TRBD1 (6 bases). In germline, CDR1 is SGHAT, CDR2 FQNNGV. Trimming cost V 5 bases and J 4 bases, with 17 bases left between them. The CDR3 sequence is 15 residues long. CDR3 residues: CASSPGWGLGTEAFF. The CDR3 nucleotides read TGTGCCAGCAGCCCGGGGTGGGGGCTGGGCACTGAAGCTTTCTTT.

This chain connects TRBV5-6 to TRBJ1-3; 7 bases match TRBD1. The CDR3 runs to 15 residues. Germline CDR1 reads SGHDT; CDR2 reads YYEEEE. Trimming removed 2 bases from V and 9 bases from J; junction bases left unmatched: 11. CDR3 bases: TGTGCCAGCAGCTTTTCGCCGACAGGACAGGCCACCATATATTTT. Amino acids: CASSFSPTGQATIYF.

The CDR3, as DNA: TGTGCCAGCAGCCCCGGGACGGCCTATGGCTACACCTTC. Amino acid sequence: CASSPGTAYGYTF. This rearrangement joins TRBV7-8 to TRBJ1-2; tentatively, D is TRBD1 (5 bases). The length of the CDR3 is 13 residues. V shed 5 bases and J shed 4 bases, with 11 bases lying between them. From germline, CDR1 is SGHVS and CDR2 FQNEAQ.

The J gene is TRBJ1-1, the V gene TRBV5-4; perhaps TRBD1 as D (6 bases). This CDR3 has 15 amino acids. V dropped 1 base and J dropped 5 bases, with 15 bases sitting between them. Germline values: CDR1 SGHNT, CDR2 YYREEE (reference sequence). The CDR3 region has the DNA TGTGCCAGCAGCTTGAGAGGGGGGCGGGGGACTGAAGCTTTCTTT. Its protein is CASSLRGGRGTEAFF.

The chain links TRBV6-1 to TRBJ2-5; tentatively, D is TRBD2 (6 bases). The CDR3 spans 16 residues. The ends were cut back, 4 bases at V and 3 bases at J, with 18 bases in the middle. The V gene's germline CDR1 is MNHNS and CDR2 SASEGT. The chain's CDR3 is CASSVTAPSVEETQYF. The DNA of the CDR3 is TGTGCCAGCAGTGTAACGGCCCCTAGCGTTGAAGAGACCCAGTACTTC.

This clone was seen just once. V gene TRBV6-1 combines with J gene TRBJ2-3, with D perhaps matching TRBD1 (6 bases). The CDR3 contains 15 residues. V lost 6 bases and J 0 bases, leaving 13 bases between the germline ends. Germline CDR1 MNHNS, CDR2 SASEGT. CDR3 amino acids: CASRLQGRSTDTQYF. Here the CDR3 DNA reads TGTGCCAGCAGGCTACAGGGCCGGAGCACAGATACGCAGTATTTT.

In this sample, this clone turned up once. The genes are TRBV18 and TRBJ1-2; tentatively, D is TRBD1 (5 bases). Germline values: CDR1 KGHSH, CDR2 LQKENI. This CDR3 has 13 residues. V was pared by 0 bases and J by 4 bases, with 6 bases between. The CDR3, as DNA: TGTGCCAGCTCACCACCGACAGTCTATGGCTACACCTTC. This gives the protein CASSPPTVYGYTF. The variable domain in full, completed from reference TRBV18 and TRBJ1-2, reads NAGVMQNPRHLVRRRGQEARLRCSPMKGHSHVYWYRQLPEEGLKFMVYLQKENIIDESGMPKERFSAEFPKEGPSILRIQQVVRGDSAAYFCASSPPTVYGYTFGSGTRLTVV.

The chain couples TRBV2 to TRBJ2-7, with no clear D. Trimming shortened V by 5 bases and J by 3 bases, and 5 bases separated the two germline ends. CDR3 size: 11 residues. Germline assignment: CDR1 SNHLY and CDR2 FYNNEI. The CDR3 region has the DNA TGTGCCAGCAGTCTCGTCTACGAGCAGTACTTC. Protein sequence: CASSLVYEQYF.

V and J are TRBV6-4 and TRBJ2-2, with a weak D call TRBD1 (6 bases). In germline, CDR1 is MRHNA, CDR2 SNTAGT. The CDR3 totals 13 residues. Trimming cost V 6 bases and J 5 bases, with 10 bases left between them. The CDR3 loop reads CASRQGGTGELFF. CDR3 sequence (DNA): TGTGCCAGCAGACAGGGTGGTACCGGGGAGCTGTTTTTT.

The rearrangement uses TRBV6-1 and TRBJ2-7; 7 bases fit TRBD2. CDR3 length equals 15 residues. Germline assignment: CDR1 MNHNS and CDR2 SASEGT. V trimming: 3 bases; J trimming: 1 base; junction bases outside the gene matches: 6. The CDR3 nucleotides read TGTGCCAGCAGTGAGGGAGCGGGGCCATCCTACGAGCAGTACTTC. Its translation: CASSEGAGPSYEQYF.

This chain joins TRBV6-5 and TRBJ1-4, with 10 bases identical to TRBD1. There are 16 residues in the CDR3. Germline V gene data show CDR1 as MNHEY and CDR2 as SVGAGI. V dropped 0 bases and J dropped 9; count of bases not matched to a gene: 7. In nucleotides, the CDR3 is TGTGCCAGCAGTTACTCTCCCGGGACAGGGGCGCAAAAACTGTTTTTT. Translating it yields CASSYSPGTGAQKLFF.

The chain combines TRBV6-1 with TRBJ2-3; D is unclear. Germline V gene lookup returns CDR1 MNHNS and CDR2 SASEGT. CDR3 length equals 13 residues. V lost 3 bases and J 11 bases, leaving 15 bases between the germline ends. Here the CDR3 DNA reads TGTGCCAGCAGTGAGGAGTACCTGCGATTGCAGTATTTT. Protein product: CASSEEYLRLQYF.

The rearrangement joins TRBV2 to TRBJ1-5; D gene unclear. The CDR3 sequence is 12 residues long. V lost 4 bases and J lost 1, with 2 bases in between. From germline, CDR1 is SNHLY and CDR2 FYNNEI. The CDR3 region is CASSGSNQPQHF. The CDR3 bases are TGTGCCAGCAGTGGCAGCAATCAGCCCCAGCATTTT.

V gene TRBV7-8 combines with J gene TRBJ1-1; no reliable D call. The CDR3 spans 11 residues. The germline V gene encodes CDR1 SGHVS and CDR2 FQNEAQ. V lost 5 bases and J 7 bases, leaving 8 bases between the germline ends. The CDR3 DNA follows: TGTGCCAGCAGCACATCTCATGAAGCTTTCTTT. Its translation is CASSTSHEAFF.

V is TRBV6-5 and J is TRBJ2-5, with D possibly TRBD2 on 5 matching bases. The CDR3 totals 16 residues. Trimming removed 0 bases at V and 3 bases at J, with 14 bases between. The germline CDR1 and CDR2 sequences are MNHEY and SVGAGI. The CDR3 DNA reads TGTGCCAGCAGTTACTCGAACTTCGGGATTGAAGAGACCCAGTACTTC. Amino acid sequence: CASSYSNFGIEETQYF.

The rearrangement joins TRBV5-1 to TRBJ2-3; unclear D gene. Germline-derived CDR1 and CDR2 are SGHRS and YFSETQ. V dropped 2 bases and J dropped 1 base, with 14 bases sitting between them. CDR3 length equals 16 residues. In DNA form, the CDR3 reads TGCGCCAGCAGCTTTGGGCCAAGCCGAGGCACAGATACGCAGTATTTT. As protein: CASSFGPSRGTDTQYF.

The gene calls are TRBV27 and TRBJ1-4; no clear D gene. V was cut by 1 base and J by 4 bases, with 10 bases left in between. CDR1 and CDR2 from the germline V gene are MNHEY and SMNVEV (reference sequence). The length of the CDR3 is 15 residues. The CDR3, as DNA: TGTGCCAGCAGTTTATTTGGCAGGATTAATGAAAAACTGTTTTTT. It translates to CASSLFGRINEKLFF.

This clone has only one observation. The rearrangement links TRBV30 to TRBJ1-2; 8 positions agree with TRBD1. CDR3 length: 11 residues. The V gene's germline CDR1 is GTSNPN and CDR2 SVGIG (reference sequence). The CDR3 reads CAGGQAYGYTF. In nucleotides, the CDR3 is TGTGCTGGGGGACAGGCCTATGGCTACACCTTC. Complete variable domain (other parts from reference TRBV30 and TRBJ1-2): SQTIHQWPATLVQPVGSPLSLECTVEGTSNPNLYWYRQAAGRGLQLLFYSVGIGQISSEVPQNLSASRPQDRQFILSSKKLLLSDSGFYLCAGGQAYGYTFGSGTRLTVV.

The chain carries TRBV19 and TRBJ2-2; TRBD1 is a possible D gene (6 bases). Trimming removed 3 bases at V and 5 bases at J, with 10 bases between. This CDR3 is built from 14 residues. Germline V CDR1 and CDR2: LNHDA, SQIVND (reference sequence). CDR3: CASSIRGRTGELFF. The CDR3 DNA reads as TGTGCCAGTAGTATCAGGGGCAGAACCGGGGAGCTGTTTTTT.

V gene TRBV30 combines with J gene TRBJ1-1, with D hard to call. CDR3 length equals 12 residues. Germline lookup yields CDR1 GTSNPN and CDR2 SVGIG (reference sequence). V lost 3 bases to trimming and J lost 5 bases, with 10 bases between them. The CDR3 loop is CAWRERGTEAFF. In nucleotides, the CDR3 is TGTGCCTGGAGAGAGAGAGGTACTGAAGCTTTCTTT.

V usage is TRBV30 and J usage is TRBJ1-5; D gene unclear. Between the trimmed V and J ends, which lost 5 bases and 2 bases, there was a span of 10 bases. Germline loops: CDR1 GTSNPN, CDR2 SVGIG (reference sequence). CDR3 length: 13 residues. For the CDR3, the DNA is TGTGCCTGGGGAGTCCAGGGCAATCAGCCCCAGCATTTT. Its protein product is CAWGVQGNQPQHF.